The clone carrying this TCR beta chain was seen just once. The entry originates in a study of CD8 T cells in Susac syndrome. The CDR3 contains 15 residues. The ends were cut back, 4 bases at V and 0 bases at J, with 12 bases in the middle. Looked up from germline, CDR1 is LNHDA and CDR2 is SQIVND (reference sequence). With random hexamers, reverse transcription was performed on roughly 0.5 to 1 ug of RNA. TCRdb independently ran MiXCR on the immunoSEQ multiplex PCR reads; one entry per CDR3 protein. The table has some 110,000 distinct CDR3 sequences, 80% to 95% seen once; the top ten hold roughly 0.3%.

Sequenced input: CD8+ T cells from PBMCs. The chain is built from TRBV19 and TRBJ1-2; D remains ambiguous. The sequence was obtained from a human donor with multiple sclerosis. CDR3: CASSTPPSPNYGYTF. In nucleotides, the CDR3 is TGTGCCAGTAGTACCCCACCATCTCCTAACTATGGCTACACCTTC.